The rows below give T cell receptor beta chains drawn from one sample of a study of blood T cells in healthy people across ages. In TCRdb, the 5' RACE reads were re-called with MiXCR into one record per CDR3 protein. The sample comprises 800,000 to 950,000 distinct CDR3 sequences, 25% to 30% of which are singletons, and roughly a tenth rests with the top ten. A further study also used this sample, focusing on T cells of mothers and their children.

Source material: blood. These TCRs come from a woman in her thirties or forties in good health. Both conserved end residues are part of each CDR3. The D gene is left open where the match is weak. Clone sizes are given selectively: once, few, many, or a class where the clone is expanded.

d_call	v_call	clone_size	j_call	cdr3_aa	cdr3_nt
-	TRBV2	-	TRBJ2-5	CASSEEALGAETQYF	TGTGCCAGCAGTGAAGAAGCGTTGGGGGCAGAGACCCAGTACTTC
-	TRBV6-5	-	TRBJ1-6	CASSYTPVPGDSPLHF	TGTGCCAGCAGTTACACGCCGGTCCCAGGGGATTCACCCCTCCACTTT
-	TRBV7-9	-	TRBJ1-2	CASSHSHGYTF	TGTGCCAGCAGCCATAGCCATGGCTACACCTTC
-	TRBV9	-	TRBJ2-1	CASSVGRPNEQFF	TGTGCCAGCAGCGTAGGCAGGCCCAATGAGCAGTTCTTC
-	TRBV2	few	TRBJ2-1	CASSSFGTENEQFF	TGTGCCAGCAGTTCCTTTGGGACCGAAAATGAGCAGTTCTTC
-	TRBV5-1	few	TRBJ1-2	CASSLEGRLYGYTF	TGCGCCAGCAGCTTGGAGGGACGGCTATATGGCTACACCTTC
TRBD2	TRBV20-1	once	TRBJ2-3	CSASPDGSGGDDTQYF	TGCAGTGCTAGCCCCGACGGTAGCGGGGGGGACGATACGCAGTATTTT
-	TRBV4-2	few	TRBJ2-5	CASSQPGTQETQYF	TGTGCCAGCAGCCAGCCGGGAACACAAGAGACCCAGTACTTC
TRBD1	TRBV9	-	TRBJ2-5	CASSAGQGQSDEQYF	TGTGCCAGCAGCGCGGGACAGGGGCAGAGCGATGAGCAGTACTTC
-	TRBV5-1	-	TRBJ2-2	CASSLAGRSGELFF	TGCGCCAGCAGCTTGGCCGGCAGGTCCGGGGAGCTGTTTTTT
TRBD1	TRBV6-6	few	TRBJ1-1	CASSGDSTEAFF	TGTGCCAGCAGTGGGGACAGCACTGAAGCTTTCTTT